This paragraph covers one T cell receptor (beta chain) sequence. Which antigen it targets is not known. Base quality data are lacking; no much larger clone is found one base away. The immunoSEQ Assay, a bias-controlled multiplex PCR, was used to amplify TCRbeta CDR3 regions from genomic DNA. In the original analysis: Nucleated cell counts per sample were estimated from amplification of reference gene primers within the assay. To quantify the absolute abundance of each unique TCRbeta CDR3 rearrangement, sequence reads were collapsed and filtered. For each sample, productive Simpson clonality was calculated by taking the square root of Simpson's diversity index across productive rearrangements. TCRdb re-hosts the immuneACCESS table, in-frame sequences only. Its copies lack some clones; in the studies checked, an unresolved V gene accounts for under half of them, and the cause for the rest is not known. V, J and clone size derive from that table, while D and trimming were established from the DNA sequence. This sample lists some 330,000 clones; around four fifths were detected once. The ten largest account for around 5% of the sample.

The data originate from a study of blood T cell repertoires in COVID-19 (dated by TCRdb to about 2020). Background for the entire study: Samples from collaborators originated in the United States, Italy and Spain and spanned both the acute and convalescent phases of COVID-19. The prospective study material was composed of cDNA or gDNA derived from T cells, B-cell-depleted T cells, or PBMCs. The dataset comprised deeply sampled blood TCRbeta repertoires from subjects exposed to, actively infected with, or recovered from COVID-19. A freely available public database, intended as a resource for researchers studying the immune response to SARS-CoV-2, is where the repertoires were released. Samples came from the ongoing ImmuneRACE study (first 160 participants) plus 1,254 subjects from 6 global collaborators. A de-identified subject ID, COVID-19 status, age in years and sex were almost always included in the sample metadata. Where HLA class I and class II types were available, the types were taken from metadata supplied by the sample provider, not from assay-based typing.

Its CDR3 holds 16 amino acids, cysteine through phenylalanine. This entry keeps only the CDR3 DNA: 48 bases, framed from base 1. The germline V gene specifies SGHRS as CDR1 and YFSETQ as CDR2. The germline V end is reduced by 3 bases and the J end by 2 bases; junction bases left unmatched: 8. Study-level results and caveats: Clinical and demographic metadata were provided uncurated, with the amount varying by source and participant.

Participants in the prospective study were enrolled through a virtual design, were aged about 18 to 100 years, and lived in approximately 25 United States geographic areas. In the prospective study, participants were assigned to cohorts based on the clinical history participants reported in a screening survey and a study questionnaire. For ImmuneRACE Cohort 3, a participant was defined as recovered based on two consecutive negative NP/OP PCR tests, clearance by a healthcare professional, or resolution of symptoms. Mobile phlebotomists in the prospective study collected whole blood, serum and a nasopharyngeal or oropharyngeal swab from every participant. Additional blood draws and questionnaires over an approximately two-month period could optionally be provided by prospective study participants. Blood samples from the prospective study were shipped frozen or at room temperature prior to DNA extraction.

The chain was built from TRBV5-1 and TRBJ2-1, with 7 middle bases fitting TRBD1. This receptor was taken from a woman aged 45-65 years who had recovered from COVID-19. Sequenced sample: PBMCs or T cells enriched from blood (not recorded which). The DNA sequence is TGCGCCAGCAGCTCACAAGGGGGCCTCGCCTACAATGAGCAGTTCTTC. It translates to CASSSQGGLAYNEQFF.